This T cell receptor (beta chain) derives from a study of blood T cell repertoires in COVID-19. Across the study: Sources were T cells, B-cell-depleted T cells, or PBMCs; the material itself was cDNA or gDNA.

Assay: immunoSEQ multiplex PCR; the TCRdb copy retains only in-frame clones and omits some. The sample holds some 240,000 clones, approximately 88% seen once. This CDR3 has 17 residues. Trimming cost V 10 bases and J 0 bases, with 24 bases left between them. Germline-derived CDR1 and CDR2 are SEHNR and FQNEAQ (reference sequence). Participants spanned ages about 18 to 90 years and resided in around 25 US areas. The receptor was isolated from a woman aged 40 to 49 who had been exposed to COVID-19. Sequencing was done on a sample of PBMCs or T cells enriched from blood (not recorded which). The V call is TRBV7-9, the J call TRBJ1-1; a possible D gene is TRBD1 (5 bases). For the CDR3, the DNA is TGTGCCACAGAGCCCGGGGGTAGGGTATGGCTGAACACTGAAGCTTTCTTT. Its protein is CATEPGGRVWLNTEAFF. The full variable domain, completed using reference TRBV7-9 and TRBJ1-1, is DTGVSQNPRHKITKRGQNVTFRCDPISEHNRLYWYRQTLGQGPEFLTYFQNEAQLEKSRLLSDRFSAERPKGSFSTLEIQRTEQGDSAMYLCATEPGGRVWLNTEAFFGQGTRLTVV.